This T cell receptor (beta chain) was identified in a study of T-cell reconstitution after alpha-beta-depleted transplantation in children. Unique molecular identifiers were incorporated during preparation of the TCRbeta library. Each CDR3 protein is one row after TCRdb ran MiXCR on the PCR reads. The profile covers around 680,000 distinct CDR3 sequences, with about 15% appearing a single time and over 0.95% taken by the ten largest. In germline, CDR1 is SGHVS, CDR2 FNYEAQ. This CDR3 has 14 amino acids. Between the trimmed V and J ends, which lost 3 bases and 0 bases, there was a span of 6 bases. This clonotype was detected ten times or more.

The source material was PBMCs from the stem cell graft donor, sampled from the stem cell graft. The chain is built from TRBV7-6 and TRBJ2-1; D is ambiguous. This sequence was found in a human donor who donated a stem cell graft to a child with acute myeloid leukemia. This CDR3 reads CASSFASSYNEQFF. The CDR3 bases are TGTGCCAGCAGCTTTGCTAGCTCCTACAATGAGCAGTTCTTC.